This TCR beta chain was captured by sequencing in a study of shared clonotypes between healthy human individuals. The wider study: Three plates were used per donor for CD4 naive, three for CD4 memory, two for CD8 naive and one for CD8 memory.

Overall study results and limits: Represented diversity, genetic and exposure-history alike, was limited by few donors. Sample collection involved blood only; tissue repertoires are likely different.

At the deep level, the assay was run. This table comes from immunoSEQ multiplex PCR, and its TCRdb copy is limited to in-frame clones, with some not included. The data show approximately 1.5 million clones, with around 98% seen just once and roughly 0.42% held by the top ten. The CDR3 is 11 amino acids. V was pared by 5 bases and J by 7 bases, with 12 bases between. The germline V gene encodes CDR1 DFQATT and CDR2 SNEGSKA (reference sequence). In regard to this clone: The antigen remains undetermined.

The sequence came from a man under 40 in good health. V is TRBV20-1 and J is TRBJ2-7, with D maybe TRBD2 (6 bases). Material for sequencing was naive CD4+ T cells sorted from blood. Subset denoted: CD45RA+ positively selected. In nucleotides, the CDR3 is TGCAGTGCTGCGGTTGCGGGGGAGCAGTACTTC. Its translation: CSAAVAGEQYF.